This TCR beta chain was captured by sequencing in a study of beta chain features in type 1 diabetes. The study, taken as a whole, reports: Whether TCRB rearrangement is influenced by HLA type was left unresolved in this analysis.

About 120 mL of blood, on average, came from one heparinised draw per donor. Via CD45RO/CCR7/CD25/CD127/CD95/CD27, cells of the CD4+ naive, central memory, regulatory and stem cell-like memory subsets were sorted. Expressed TCRB transcripts were sequenced after all isolated RNA was converted to cDNA. Here immunoSEQ multiplex PCR was the method, and the copy in TCRdb shows in-frame clones only, minus some. The sample consists of 150,000 to 180,000 clones, 11% of them appearing once. This clone was counted between two and nine times. The antigen is undetermined. Source material: central memory CD4+ T cells from blood. The TCR comes from a man younger than 35 in good health.

The CDR3 here is CASSPTELNTEAFF. The CDR3, as DNA: TGTGCCAGCTCACCAACAGAGCTGAACACTGAAGCTTTCTTT. The chain recombines TRBV18 with TRBJ1-1; D gene ambiguous. CDR3 length: 14 amino acids. Trimming removed 2 bases at V and 0 bases at J, with 7 bases between. Germline lookup yields CDR1 KGHSH and CDR2 LQKENI. The whole variable domain, filled in from reference TRBV18 and TRBJ1-1, reads NAGVMQNPRHLVRRRGQEARLRCSPMKGHSHVYWYRQLPEEGLKFMVYLQKENIIDESGMPKERFSAEFPKEGPSILRIQQVVRGDSAAYFCASSPTELNTEAFFGQGTRLTVV.